Shown below are 2 T cell receptor beta chains from a single sample sequenced in a study of beta chain features in type 1 diabetes. Expressed TCRB transcripts got sequenced, as all isolated RNA was reverse transcribed. This table comes from immunoSEQ multiplex PCR, and its TCRdb copy is limited to in-frame clones, with some not included. Of 110,000 or so clones in the sample, almost 40% were seen once. Specimen: stem cell memory CD4+ T cells from blood. These receptor sequences come from a woman aged 18-35 years in good health.

The chain carries TRBV7-6 and TRBJ2-5, with TRBD1 matching 9 bases. CDR3 length equals 15 residues. The germline CDR1 and CDR2 sequences are SGHVS and FNYEAQ. Trimming removed 1 base from V and 4 bases from J; junction bases left unmatched: 4. CDR3 sequence: CASSLGADRGETQYF. The CDR3 DNA reads as TGTGCCAGCAGCTTAGGGGCGGACAGGGGAGAGACCCAGTACTTC.

This clone has more than one count but fewer than ten. The rearrangement uses TRBV7-9 and TRBJ1-4; D remains unclear. Germline V gene sequence: CDR1 SEHNR, CDR2 FQNEAQ (reference sequence). The CDR3 spans 15 residues. V was shortened by 3 bases and J by 1 base, with 9 bases between the two germline ends. The CDR3 nucleotides are TGTGCCAGCAGCTTGCCCAGTATAACTAATGAAAAACTGTTTTTT. Protein product: CASSLPSITNEKLFF.